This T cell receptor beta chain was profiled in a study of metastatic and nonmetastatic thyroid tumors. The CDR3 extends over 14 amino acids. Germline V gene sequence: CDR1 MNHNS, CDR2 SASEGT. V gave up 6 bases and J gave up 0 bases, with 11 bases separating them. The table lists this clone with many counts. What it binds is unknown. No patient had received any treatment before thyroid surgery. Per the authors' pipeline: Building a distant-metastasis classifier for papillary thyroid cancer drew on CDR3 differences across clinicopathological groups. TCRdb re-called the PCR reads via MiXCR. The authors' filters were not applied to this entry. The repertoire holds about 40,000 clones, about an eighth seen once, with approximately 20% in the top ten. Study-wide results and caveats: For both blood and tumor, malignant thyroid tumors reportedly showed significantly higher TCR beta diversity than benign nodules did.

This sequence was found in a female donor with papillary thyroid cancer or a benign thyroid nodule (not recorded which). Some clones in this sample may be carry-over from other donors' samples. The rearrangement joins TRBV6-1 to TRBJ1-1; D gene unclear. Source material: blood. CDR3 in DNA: TGTGCCAGCAGAAGAGGAGATATGAACACTGAAGCTTTCTTT. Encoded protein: CASRRGDMNTEAFF.